The 31 T cell receptor beta chains given below trace back to one sample, sequenced in a study of tumour-infiltrating T cells in Burkitt lymphoma (dated by TCRdb to 2019 to 2021). The library relied on the immunoSEQ multiplex PCR assay. The source is immuneACCESS, and TCRdb retained only in-frame sequences with V and J called. Part of the clones is not carried over; for the studies checked, unresolved V genes explain less than half of this, and the remainder is unexplained. For this sample the table gives some 15,000 clones, of which about 77% were detected only once. Approximately 2.1% of the sample belongs to the ten largest clones. The material sequenced was tumor tissue. The receptors were gathered from a human donor with diffuse large B-cell lymphoma.

The J gene is TRBJ1-2, the V gene TRBV2, with 10 bases aligning to TRBD1. There are 14 residues in the CDR3. Germline loops: CDR1 SNHLY, CDR2 FYNNEI. V lost 5 bases to trimming and J lost 5 bases; unmatched junction nucleotides: 5. CDR3 region: CASSLPGQGYGYTF. The CDR3 DNA reads TGTGCCAGCAGTCTTCCGGGACAGGGGTATGGCTACACCTTC.

The gene calls are TRBV11-3 and TRBJ2-7; maybe TRBD2 (6 bases). The CDR3 spans 13 residues. The V end was cut by 5 bases, the J end by 7 bases, with 15 bases between. Germline CDR1 reads SGHNT; CDR2 reads YENEEA. The CDR3, as DNA: TGTGCCAGCAGCCTGACTAGTTCGCGAGAGCAGTACTTC. Protein product: CASSLTSSREQYF.

The chain has TRBV6-5 and TRBJ1-5; maybe TRBD1 (5 bases). V dropped 7 bases and J dropped 4 bases, with 14 bases sitting between them. This CDR3 has 14 amino acids. Germline loops: CDR1 MNHEY, CDR2 SVGAGI. CDR3 loop: CASTPGGVNQPQHF. The CDR3, as DNA: TGTGCCAGCACTCCGGGGGGTGTTAATCAGCCCCAGCATTTT.

The chain uses TRBV27 and TRBJ1-1, with 7 bases lining up with TRBD1. The CDR3 is 15 residues long. Germline CDR1 reads MNHEY; CDR2 reads SMNVEV (reference sequence). With V trimmed by 0 bases and J by 1 base, 2 bases remained unmatched. CDR3 residues: CASSLSQGENTEAFF. CDR3 in DNA: TGTGCCAGCAGTTTATCGCAGGGGGAGAACACTGAAGCTTTCTTT.

This clone turned up a few times. The chain recombines TRBV29-1 with TRBJ1-2; D gene uncertain. The CDR3 loop spans 11 amino acids. Deletions cut 6 bases from V and 5 bases from J, with 10 bases between. The V gene's germline CDR1 is SQVTM and CDR2 ANQGSEA. In DNA, the CDR3 is TGCAGCGTCCCCCTCGCTTATGGCTACACCTTC. As protein: CSVPLAYGYTF.

This chain joins TRBV18 and TRBJ1-1; D remains unclear. Trimming shortened V by 2 bases and J by 5 bases, and 6 bases separated the two germline ends. This CDR3 is built from 12 residues. Germline-derived CDR1 and CDR2 are KGHSH and LQKENI. In DNA form, the CDR3 reads TGTGCCAGCTCACCAGCGATTACTGAAGCTTTCTTT. Translated: CASSPAITEAFF.

J is TRBJ2-5 and V is TRBV7-2; 9 bases are a match to TRBD1. V lost 5 bases and J lost 5; bases outside the gene matches: 9. Germline CDR1 SGHTA, CDR2 FQGNSA. CDR3 length: 15 residues. The CDR3 here is CASSVTGGFGETQYF. In DNA form, the CDR3 reads TGTGCCAGCAGCGTCACAGGGGGCTTCGGGGAGACCCAGTACTTC.

The chain carries TRBV7-2 and TRBJ2-1, with 9 bases aligning to TRBD2. V lost 7 bases and J lost 5; bases outside the gene matches: 9. Germline assignment: CDR1 SGHTA and CDR2 FQGNSA. The CDR3 is 15 residues long. CDR3 protein: CASIRDLAGDNEQFF. The CDR3 DNA reads TGTGCCAGCATTAGGGATTTAGCGGGGGACAATGAGCAGTTCTTC.

V and J are TRBV7-8 and TRBJ1-3; D is undetermined. The V gene's germline CDR1 is SGHVS and CDR2 FQNEAQ. Trimming took off 1 base at V and 4 bases at J, with 2 bases between the two ends. The CDR3 sequence is 12 residues long. CDR3 loop: CASSLGGNTIYF. The CDR3 nucleotides read TGTGCCAGCAGCTTAGGCGGAAACACCATATATTTT.

The V gene is TRBV19, the J gene TRBJ2-1; 7 nucleotides align to TRBD1. After removal of 8 bases from V and 4 bases from J, the junction contained 8 bases not matched to a gene. This CDR3 region has 14 residues. Germline CDR1 reads LNHDA; CDR2 reads SQIVND (reference sequence). CDR3 sequence reads: CASLGRGQYNEQFF. CDR3 DNA sequence: TGTGCCAGTCTTGGAAGGGGGCAGTACAATGAGCAGTTCTTC.

The chain is built from TRBV4-1 and TRBJ2-7; 10 positions agree with TRBD2. V was clipped by 4 bases and J by 4 bases; unmatched bases: 1. The CDR3 runs 13 residues. Germline CDR1 reads MGHRA; CDR2 reads YSYEKL. CDR3 protein: CASSLAGGYEQYF. DNA of the CDR3: TGCGCCAGCAGCCTAGCGGGAGGTTACGAGCAGTACTTC.

This clone showed up just once. This chain joins TRBV6-5 and TRBJ2-3; either TRBD1 or TRBD2 may supply D (5 bases each). The CDR3 contains 14 residues. Trimming pared 2 bases from V and 4 bases from J, leaving 10 bases between. CDR1 is MNHEY, CDR2 SVGAGI, per germline. The CDR3 bases are TGTGCCAGCAGTTACGCATGGGACCCAGATACGCAGTATTTT. Translated, it gives CASSYAWDPDTQYF.

This clone was seen just once. The chain couples TRBV18 to TRBJ2-2, with 7 nucleotides matching TRBD1. CDR3 length: 14 residues. J lost 7 bases, V lost 2 bases, and 4 bases had no gene match. Germline values: CDR1 KGHSH, CDR2 LQKENI. The CDR3 bases are TGTGCCAGCTCACCAGTACAGGGGAACGGGGAGCTGTTTTTT. Its translation: CASSPVQGNGELFF.

This clone has only one observation. V is TRBV5-4 and J is TRBJ1-1; TRBD1 agrees at 8 bases. Germline V gene sequence: CDR1 SGHNT, CDR2 YYREEE (reference sequence). The CDR3 consists of 14 residues. J gave up 4 bases and V 4 bases, and 6 bases lay outside the gene matches. For the CDR3, the DNA is TGTGCCAGCAGCAAGGAACAGGGGGTCACTGAAGCTTTCTTT. Amino acids: CASSKEQGVTEAFF. The entire variable domain, with the rest obtained from reference TRBV5-4 and TRBJ1-1, is as follows: ETGVTQSPTHLIKTRGQQVTLRCSSQSGHNTVSWYQQALGQGPQFIFQYYREEENGRGNFPPRFSGLQFPNYSSELNVNALELDDSALYLCASSKEQGVTEAFFGQGTRLTVV.

This chain uses TRBV19 with TRBJ2-1; 11 bases line up with TRBD2. The CDR3 runs 15 residues. The germline V gene has CDR1 LNHDA and CDR2 SQIVND (reference sequence). Trimming cost V 7 bases and J 4 bases; bases outside gene matches: 6. The DNA of the CDR3 is TGTGCCAGTAATCCGGGACTAGCGGATTACAATGAGCAGTTCTTC. Translating it yields CASNPGLADYNEQFF.

J is TRBJ2-1 and V is TRBV27; D not certain. Germline CDR1 MNHEY, CDR2 SMNVEV (reference sequence). V was pared by 1 base and J by 8 bases, with 3 bases between. This CDR3 is built from 11 residues. Here the CDR3 reads CASSLWDEQFF. DNA for the CDR3: TGTGCCAGCAGTTTATGGGATGAGCAGTTCTTC.

The rearrangement uses TRBV5-6 and TRBJ2-7; 7 bases line up with TRBD1. CDR3 length equals 12 residues. Germline V gives CDR1 SGHDT, CDR2 YYEEEE. V shed 4 bases and J 3 bases; nucleotides not matched to a gene: 1. The CDR3 is CASSRDSYEQYF. Here the CDR3 DNA reads TGTGCCAGCAGCCGGGACAGCTACGAGCAGTACTTC.

This chain links TRBV15 with TRBJ1-2, with D unresolved. Germline CDR1 LNHNV, CDR2 YYDKDF (reference sequence). The V and J ends lost 2 bases and 3 bases respectively, with 10 bases between them. The CDR3 consists of 14 residues. This CDR3 is CATSRTLADYGYTF. Here the CDR3 DNA reads TGTGCCACCAGCAGAACATTAGCGGACTATGGCTACACCTTC.

This clone was seen only once. The rearrangement uses TRBV25-1 and TRBJ2-7; D may be TRBD2 (6 bases). There are 13 residues in the CDR3. The ends were cut back, 2 bases at V and 2 bases at J, with 7 bases in the middle. Germline assignment: CDR1 MGHDK and CDR2 SYGVNS. For the CDR3, the DNA is TGTGCCAGCAGTGAAGGCGGGACCTACGAGCAGTACTTC. This codes for CASSEGGTYEQYF.

The V and J genes are TRBV4-1 and TRBJ2-1; a possible D gene is TRBD2 (5 bases). The CDR3 runs to 14 residues. V lost 1 base, J lost 9 bases, and 13 bases lay in between. Germline values: CDR1 MGHRA, CDR2 YSYEKL. Written as DNA, the CDR3 is TGCGCCAGCAGCCAAGGGATTAGCGTCGGTGAGCAGTTCTTC. Protein product: CASSQGISVGEQFF.

The V call is TRBV7-9, the J call TRBJ2-2; no definite D call. Per germline, CDR1 SEHNR and CDR2 FQNEAQ (reference sequence). This CDR3 region has 13 residues. Trimming cost V 5 bases and J 4 bases, with 8 bases left between them. The CDR3 reads CASSTEPTGELFF. The CDR3 DNA sequence: TGTGCCAGCAGCACAGAGCCCACCGGGGAGCTGTTTTTT.

The chain joins TRBV25-1 to TRBJ1-5, with D hard to call. Deletions cut 4 bases from V and 10 bases from J, with 14 bases between. This CDR3 is built from 13 residues. Per the germline V gene, CDR1 is MGHDK and CDR2 is SYGVNS. DNA of the CDR3: TGTGCCAGCAGTGGTGGACCACTTTCTCCCCAGCATTTT. Translating it yields CASSGGPLSPQHF.

The rearrangement links TRBV9 to TRBJ1-2, with a possible D match to TRBD1 (5 bases). The CDR3 has 15 amino acids. CDR1 is SGDLS, CDR2 YYNGEE, per germline. V lost 0 bases, J lost 7 bases, and 16 bases lay in between. The CDR3 DNA reads TGTGCCAGCAGCGTAGGGGACCCGTCCCTAGGTGGCTACACCTTC. Its protein product is CASSVGDPSLGGYTF. The variable domain in full, with the rest retrieved from reference TRBV9 and TRBJ1-2, is DSGVTQTPKHLITATGQRVTLRCSPRSGDLSVYWYQQSLDQGLQFLIQYYNGEERAKGNILERFSAQQFPDLHSELNLSSLELGDSALYFCASSVGDPSLGGYTFGSGTRLTVV.

The chain joins TRBV6-5 to TRBJ2-7; 8 positions agree with TRBD2. CDR1 is MNHEY, CDR2 SVGAGI, per germline. After removal of 7 bases from V and 6 bases from J, the junction contained 11 bases not matched to a gene. This CDR3 has 14 residues. CDR3 residues: CASKGGSGAAEQYF. DNA for the CDR3: TGTGCCAGCAAGGGCGGTAGCGGGGCCGCCGAGCAGTACTTC.

J is TRBJ2-1 and V is TRBV15, with D possibly matching TRBD2 (6 bases). The germline V gene encodes CDR1 LNHNV and CDR2 YYDKDF (reference sequence). The CDR3 runs 18 residues. V lost 2 bases and J 2 bases, leaving 19 bases between the germline ends. The CDR3 loop reads CATSRYPTSLIPYNEQFF. The CDR3, as DNA: TGTGCCACCAGCAGATACCCTACTAGCTTAATCCCCTACAATGAGCAGTTCTTC.

Only one count was recorded for this clone. The chain has TRBV10-3 and TRBJ1-3; D ambiguous. The V gene lost 6 bases and the J gene lost 0 bases, with 12 bases spanning the gap. This CDR3 is built from 15 residues. Germline V gives CDR1 ENHRY, CDR2 SYGVKD. The CDR3 protein is CAIRASGSSGNTIYF. The CDR3, as DNA: TGTGCCATCAGAGCCTCGGGGAGCTCTGGAAACACCATATATTTT.

This clone appeared a few times. This chain uses TRBV29-1 with TRBJ1-2; perhaps TRBD1 as D (5 bases). This CDR3 region has 15 residues. V was trimmed by 7 bases and J by 4 bases, leaving 22 bases between them. Germline V lookup: CDR1 SQVTM, CDR2 ANQGSEA. The CDR3 DNA reads TGCAGCGCCGGGACGGCACTAGGATGGCCCTATGGCTACACCTTC. Protein product: CSAGTALGWPYGYTF. Looking up the rest from reference TRBV29-1 and TRBJ1-2 gives the full variable domain: SAVISQKPSRDICQRGTSLTIQCQVDSQVTMMFWYRQQPGQSLTLIATANQGSEATYESGFVIDKFPISRPNLTFSTLTVSNMSPEDSSIYLCSAGTALGWPYGYTFGSGTRLTVV.

This chain uses TRBV5-6 with TRBJ1-6; possibly TRBD1 for D (6 bases). Germline-derived CDR1 and CDR2 are SGHDT and YYEEEE. V was trimmed by 6 bases and J by 3 bases, leaving 16 bases between them. This CDR3 contains 16 residues. The DNA of the CDR3 is TGTGCCAGCACCGTAGACGTAGGGGGCTATAATTCACCCCTCCACTTT. This sequence encodes CASTVDVGGYNSPLHF.

This chain links TRBV9 with TRBJ1-1, with D possibly being TRBD1 (6 bases). V lost 2 bases, J lost 1 base, and 9 bases lay in between. CDR1 and CDR2 (germline): SGDLS, YYNGEE. The CDR3 is 14 amino acids. CDR3 sequence: CASSVTGQNTEAFF. CDR3 sequence (DNA): TGTGCCAGCAGCGTGACGGGACAGAACACTGAAGCTTTCTTT.

This clone has only one observation. V gene TRBV18 combines with J gene TRBJ1-6; D possibly corresponds to TRBD1 (5 bases). The CDR3 length is 17 residues. The V and J ends lost 0 bases and 0 bases respectively, with 9 bases between them. Looked up from germline, CDR1 is KGHSH and CDR2 is LQKENI. The CDR3 region has the DNA TGTGCCAGCTCACCACCGACAGCGAGCTCCTATAATTCACCCCTCCACTTT. Amino acids: CASSPPTASSYNSPLHF.

In this sample, this clone turned up once. The V gene is TRBV5-6, the J gene TRBJ2-1, with D unclear. The CDR3 consists of 12 residues. Germline CDR1 SGHDT, CDR2 YYEEEE. V shed 5 bases and J shed 8 bases, with 11 bases lying between them. DNA of the CDR3: TGTGCCAGCAGTCTAAAGGACCATGAGCAGTTCTTC. It encodes CASSLKDHEQFF.